This T cell receptor beta chain was sequenced in a study of molecular identifiers for immune sequencing clone quantification. Broader study findings: Highly expanded clone sizes could be underestimated through barcode sharing by identical TCR molecules.

This clonotype was recorded at least ten times. No antigen is known for it. Investigators produced naive CD8 libraries from roughly 20,000 to 1,000,000 sorted cells, drawing on 10%, 30% or 50% RNA. Each CDR3 protein is one row after TCRdb ran MiXCR on the PCR reads. The sample lists tens of thousands of distinct CDR3 sequences, more than 20% occurring once. Losses at the gene ends were 1 base for V and 2 bases for J; bases not matched to a gene: 2. Germline V CDR1 and CDR2: SNHLY, FYNNEI. The CDR3 has 16 amino acids. The chain joins TRBV2 to TRBJ2-3; 11 nucleotides align to TRBD2. The receptor was isolated from a human donor in good health. Some libraries in this study had Jurkat cell RNA spiked in. Source material: naive CD8+ T cells from blood, with Jurkat cell RNA spiked in. Subset indicated: FACS-sorted CD8+CD4-CCR7+CD45RA+ naive T cells. In DNA form, the CDR3 reads TGTGCCAGCAGTGAAGGTAGCGGGAGGGCCACAGATACGCAGTATTTT. Translation gives CASSEGSGRATDTQYF. Looking up the rest from reference TRBV2 and TRBJ2-3 gives the full variable domain: EPEVTQTPSHQVTQMGQEVILRCVPISNHLYFYWYRQILGQKVEFLVSFYNNEISEKSEIFDDQFSVERPDGSNFTLKIRSTKLEDSAMYFCASSEGSGRATDTQYFGPGTRLTVL.